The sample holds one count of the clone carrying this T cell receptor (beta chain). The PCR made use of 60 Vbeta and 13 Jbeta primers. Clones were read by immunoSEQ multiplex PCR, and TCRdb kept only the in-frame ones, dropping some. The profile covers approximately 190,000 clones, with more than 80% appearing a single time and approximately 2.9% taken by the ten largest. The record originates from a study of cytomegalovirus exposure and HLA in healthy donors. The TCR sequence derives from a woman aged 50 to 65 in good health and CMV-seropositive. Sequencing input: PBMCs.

CDR3 DNA sequence: TGTGCCAGCAGCTCAACCGGGACAGGGAACGGCTACACCTTC. Translating gives CASSSTGTGNGYTF. The rearrangement joins TRBV7-9 to TRBJ1-2; 9 nucleotides agree with TRBD1. In germline, CDR1 is SEHNR, CDR2 FQNEAQ (reference sequence). CDR3 size: 14 residues. V was clipped by 4 bases and J by 8 bases; unmatched bases: 8.